This T cell receptor beta chain appears in the sequencing data of a study of response to subunit inactivated influenza vaccine. Worth noting for this clonotype: Its specificity is not known.

Germline assignment: CDR1 MGHRA and CDR2 YSYEKL. The CDR3 extends over 14 amino acids. Deletions cut 3 bases from V and 3 bases from J, with 11 bases between. TCRdb reprocessed the RT-PCR reads with MiXCR, giving one entry per CDR3 protein. Of approximately 290,000 distinct CDR3 sequences in the sample, roughly 20% are singletons; the top ten hold under 13%. Overall study results and limits: A suggestion made by the authors is that each seasonal influenza vaccination recruits few new T cells.

The genes are TRBV4-1 and TRBJ1-1; tentatively, D is TRBD1 (6 bases). The sequence was obtained from a man between 50 and 75 years old who received an inactivated influenza vaccine. Sequences were derived from PBMCs from blood, sampled approximately 20 months after vaccination. The CDR3 bases are TGCGCCAGCAGCCAGGGGGCCAGGGACACTGAAGCTTTCTTT. It yields the protein CASSQGARDTEAFF.